The present T cell receptor (beta chain) was sequenced within a study of blood T cell repertoires in COVID-19. Study as a whole: Nucleic acid was either cDNA or gDNA, and it came from T cells, B-cell-depleted T cells, or PBMCs.

Authors' data handling: Amplifying reference gene primers gave estimates of nucleated cell counts. Data came from immunoSEQ multiplex PCR; TCRdb stores just in-frame clones and leaves some out. From that table come the V and J calls and clone size; the DNA was used to work out D and trimming. The table records about 150,000 clones, 86% of them present only once. The CDR3 loop spans 19 amino acids. Trimming removed 7 bases at V and 3 bases at J, with 28 bases between. Per germline, CDR1 LGHNA and CDR2 YSLEER. The receptor comes from a woman in her 70s with acute or convalescent COVID-19. The sample was peripheral blood. The V gene is TRBV4-3, the J gene TRBJ1-5, with TRBD1 as a possible D gene (6 bases). This chain's CDR3 is CASKSVVAKKQGPNQPQHF. DNA for the CDR3: TGCGCCAGCAAAAGTGTGGTGGCGAAGAAACAGGGACCCAATCAGCCCCAGCATTTT.